The 18 T cell receptor beta chains below come from one sample, sequenced in a study of blood T cell repertoires in COVID-19 (dated by TCRdb to 2020 to 2021). Library preparation employed the immunoSEQ multiplex PCR assay. The clones in this table, taken by TCRdb from immuneACCESS, are in-frame only. Not every clone is retained; where verified, under half of the shortfall comes from an unresolved V gene, and the cause of the rest is unknown. The sample records 200,000 or so clones, approximately 83% of which are singletons. 4.8% of the sample is held by the ten biggest clonotypes. The sequencing sample was made of PBMCs or T cells enriched from blood (not recorded which). The receptors were gathered from a woman aged 45-60 years who had been exposed to COVID-19.

About this clone: The sample has other DNA sequences that encode this CDR3 too. The gene calls are TRBV5-4 and TRBJ2-6; perhaps TRBD2 as D (6 bases). V lost 0 bases and J lost 4, with 8 bases in between. Per germline, CDR1 SGHNT and CDR2 YYREEE (reference sequence). The CDR3 consists of 15 residues. CDR3 region: CASSLGGAGANVLTF. CDR3 nucleotides: TGTGCCAGCAGCTTGGGCGGGGCAGGGGCCAACGTCCTGACTTTC.

This sequence joins TRBV7-9 and TRBJ1-1; D unclear. The germline V gene encodes CDR1 SEHNR and CDR2 FQNEAQ (reference sequence). The CDR3 is 14 amino acids. The V gene lost 5 bases and the J gene lost 0 bases, with 10 bases spanning the gap. Here the CDR3 DNA reads TGTGCCAGCAGCCCCTTCACGGTGAACACTGAAGCTTTCTTT. Residues: CASSPFTVNTEAFF.

This clone appeared a single time. The CDR3: CASSEAGKYGYTF. CDR3 DNA sequence: TGTGCCAGCAGTGAAGCGGGAAAGTATGGCTACACCTTC. The rearrangement links TRBV25-1 to TRBJ1-2; D is uncertain. CDR1 and CDR2 (germline): MGHDK, SYGVNS. The CDR3 sequence is 13 residues long. The V end lost 2 bases, the J end lost 5 bases, and 9 bases lay between the germline ends.

The chain couples TRBV5-5 to TRBJ2-2, with 7 bases fitting TRBD1. This CDR3 is built from 16 residues. Germline CDR1 reads SGHKS; CDR2 reads YYEKEE (reference sequence). V shed 3 bases, J shed 4 bases, and the junction held 9 bases outside the gene matches. The CDR3 sequence: CASSSKPGQTTGELFF. CDR3 bases: TGTGCCAGCAGCTCCAAGCCGGGACAGACCACCGGGGAGCTGTTTTTT.

Only one count was recorded for this clone. One end of the junction is discordant with germline, which a read error may explain. The chain has TRBV11-2 and TRBJ2-7, with D possibly being TRBD2 (6 bases). Germline V CDR1 and CDR2: SGHAT, FQNNGV. This CDR3 is 15 amino acids long. The CDR3 coding sequence is TGTGCCAGCAGCTTAACCCTCGGGAGTGAGACTCGCGGGAACTTC. Amino acid sequence: CASSLTLGSETRGNF.

The chain links TRBV27 to TRBJ1-1, with TRBD1 identical over 8 bases. Trimming removed 5 bases from V and 4 bases from J; junction bases left unmatched: 9. Germline CDR1 and CDR2: MNHEY and SMNVEV (reference sequence). CDR3 size: 15 residues. The CDR3 loop is CASSLQGAGGTEAFF. The CDR3 region has the DNA TGTGCCAGCAGTCTCCAGGGGGCAGGAGGCACTGAAGCTTTCTTT.

The CDR3 is CAWKEGFGGYTF. In nucleotides, the CDR3 is TGTGCCTGGAAGGAGGGGTTCGGTGGCTACACCTTC. This chain connects TRBV30 to TRBJ1-2; tentative D call: TRBD1 (5 bases). Germline V CDR1 and CDR2: GTSNPN, SVGIG (reference sequence). V lost 4 bases, J lost 7 bases, and 13 bases lay in between. The length of the CDR3 is 12 residues. Full variable domain (rest looked up from reference TRBV30 and TRBJ1-2): SQTIHQWPATLVQPVGSPLSLECTVEGTSNPNLYWYRQAAGRGLQLLFYSVGIGQISSEVPQNLSASRPQDRQFILSSKKLLLSDSGFYLCAWKEGFGGYTFGSGTRLTVV.

This clone was observed once. V usage is TRBV7-2 and J usage is TRBJ2-7; 9 bases agree with TRBD2. The V segment lost 5 bases and the J segment 4 bases; nucleotides outside the gene matches: 6. The CDR3 length is 14 residues. Germline V gene sequence: CDR1 SGHTA, CDR2 FQGNSA. In DNA form, the CDR3 reads TGTGCCAGCAGCCTGGGGGCGGGGGGGTACGAGCAGTACTTC. This codes for CASSLGAGGYEQYF.

The chain is built from TRBV5-1 and TRBJ1-2, with 7 bases aligning to TRBD1. Germline lookup yields CDR1 SGHRS and CDR2 YFSETQ. V dropped 0 bases and J dropped 13; count of bases not matched to a gene: 9. The CDR3 runs 13 residues. The CDR3 loop is CASSLGTGGESTF. CDR3 sequence (DNA): TGCGCCAGCAGCTTGGGGACAGGCGGCGAAAGCACCTTC.

This clone was seen ten or more times. Other nucleotide sequences in the sample specify the same CDR3. The chain recombines TRBV10-3 with TRBJ2-1; no definite D call. This CDR3 region has 11 residues. Germline CDR1 and CDR2: ENHRY and SYGVKD. Trimming stripped 3 bases from V and 7 bases from J, with 4 bases between. DNA of the CDR3: TGTGCCATCAGTGATTTAAATGAGCAGTTCTTC. It is translated as CAISDLNEQFF.

This clone appeared once. The rearrangement joins TRBV6-4 to TRBJ1-1; no reliable D call. Trimming left V 3 bases short and J 3 bases short, with 14 bases between. Germline loops: CDR1 MRHNA, CDR2 SNTAGT. The CDR3 spans 15 residues. CDR3 amino acids: CASSETHRSYTEAFF. DNA of the CDR3: TGTGCCAGCAGTGAAACTCACCGCTCTTACACTGAAGCTTTCTTT.

The chain has TRBV6-5 and TRBJ1-1; tentative D call: TRBD1 (6 bases). This CDR3 is built from 13 residues. Germline V CDR1 and CDR2: MNHEY, SVGAGI. V was shortened by 6 bases and J by 4 bases, with 12 bases between the two germline ends. This CDR3 is CASSLFRGTEAFF. The CDR3 region has the DNA TGTGCCAGCAGCCTTTTCAGGGGCACTGAAGCTTTCTTT.

The chain couples TRBV11-2 to TRBJ2-1; D gene ambiguous. The V end was cut by 5 bases, the J end by 4 bases, with 6 bases between. CDR1 and CDR2 (germline): SGHAT, FQNNGV. This CDR3 has 12 amino acids. CDR3 in amino acids: CASSPRYNEQFF. The CDR3 DNA reads as TGTGCCAGCAGCCCTCGGTACAATGAGCAGTTCTTC.

Only a few counts were recorded for this clone. In the same sample, other DNA sequences code for this CDR3. V usage is TRBV29-1 and J usage is TRBJ1-5, with D maybe TRBD1 (6 bases). In germline, CDR1 is SQVTM, CDR2 ANQGSEA. Trimming removed 3 bases at V and 3 bases at J, with 9 bases between. The CDR3 spans 13 residues. The DNA of the CDR3 is TGCAGCGTTGATCAGGGGCCCAATCAGCCCCAGCATTTT. Protein sequence: CSVDQGPNQPQHF.

The chain links TRBV6-1 to TRBJ1-1, with 10 bases matching TRBD1. The CDR3 runs 17 residues. CDR1 MNHNS and CDR2 SASEGT come from the germline V gene. Trimming removed 0 bases from V and 10 bases from J; junction bases left unmatched: 14. Here the CDR3 DNA reads TGTGCCAGCAGTGAAGCGCCGACCGACAGGGGGCCGGGCGGAGCTTTCTTT. This gives the protein CASSEAPTDRGPGGAFF.

Only one count was recorded for this clone. DNA for the CDR3: TGCGCCAGCAGTCAATTGACTTATGGAGAGACCTACGAGCAGTACTTC. It is translated as CASSQLTYGETYEQYF. The rearrangement joins TRBV23-1 to TRBJ2-7; D call uncertain. TRBV23-1 is treated as an ORF (open reading frame) with a function not yet certain. Trimming took off 1 base at V and 2 bases at J, with 15 bases between the two ends. The CDR3 sequence is 16 residues long.

As DNA, the CDR3 is TGTGCCAGCAGCTTGTGGGCGAATGCGGGGGGGCAAGATACGCAGTATTTT. Amino acids: CASSLWANAGGQDTQYF. The chain carries TRBV7-9 and TRBJ2-3; 9 nucleotides agree with TRBD2. CDR3 length equals 17 residues. The germline V gene encodes CDR1 SEHNR and CDR2 FQNEAQ (reference sequence). Unmatched junction bases numbered 12, after V lost 3 bases and J lost 5 bases.

The chain is built from TRBV3-1 (or the pseudogene TRBV3-2) and TRBJ1-2, with unresolved D. This CDR3 spans 13 amino acids. Looked up from germline, CDR1 is LGHDT and CDR2 is YNNKEL (reference sequence). Deletions cut 5 bases from V and 6 bases from J, with 13 bases between. CDR3 region: CASSYGIHDGYTF. As DNA, the CDR3 is TGTGCCAGCAGCTACGGGATACACGATGGCTACACCTTC.